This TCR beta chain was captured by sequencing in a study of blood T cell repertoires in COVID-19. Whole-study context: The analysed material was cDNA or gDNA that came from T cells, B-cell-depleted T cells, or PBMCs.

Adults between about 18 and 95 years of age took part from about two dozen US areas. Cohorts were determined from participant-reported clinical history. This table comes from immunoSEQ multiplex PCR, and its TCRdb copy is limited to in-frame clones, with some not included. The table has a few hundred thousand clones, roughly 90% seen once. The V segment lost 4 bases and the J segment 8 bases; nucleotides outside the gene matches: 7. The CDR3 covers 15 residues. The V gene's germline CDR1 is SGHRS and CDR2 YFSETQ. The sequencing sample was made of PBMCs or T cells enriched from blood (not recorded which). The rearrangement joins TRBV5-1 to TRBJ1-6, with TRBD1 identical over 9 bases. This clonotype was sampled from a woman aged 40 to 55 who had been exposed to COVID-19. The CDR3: CASSIRQGGDSPLHF. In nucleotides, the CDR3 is TGCGCCAGCAGCATCCGACAGGGGGGGGATTCACCCCTCCACTTT.